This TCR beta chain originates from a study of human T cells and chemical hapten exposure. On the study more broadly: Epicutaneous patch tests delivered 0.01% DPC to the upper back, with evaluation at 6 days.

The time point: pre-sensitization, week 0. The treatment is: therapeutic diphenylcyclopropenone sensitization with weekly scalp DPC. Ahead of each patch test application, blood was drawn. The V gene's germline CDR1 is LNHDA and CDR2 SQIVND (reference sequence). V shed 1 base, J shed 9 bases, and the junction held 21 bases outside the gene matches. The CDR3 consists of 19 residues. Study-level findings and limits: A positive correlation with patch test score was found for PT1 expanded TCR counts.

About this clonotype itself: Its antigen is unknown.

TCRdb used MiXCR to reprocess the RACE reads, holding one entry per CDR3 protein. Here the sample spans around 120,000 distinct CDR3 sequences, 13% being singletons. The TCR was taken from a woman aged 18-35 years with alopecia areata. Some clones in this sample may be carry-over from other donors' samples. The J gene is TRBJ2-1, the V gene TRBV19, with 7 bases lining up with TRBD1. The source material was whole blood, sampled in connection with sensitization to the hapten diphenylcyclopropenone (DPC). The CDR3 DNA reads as TGTGCCAGTAGTATAGTTCCCCGTTCTGTGACAGGGTACGGCCTTGAGCAGTTCTTC. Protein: CASSIVPRSVTGYGLEQFF.